Listed below are T cell receptor beta chains from one sample, sequenced in a study of beta chain features in type 1 diabetes. Repertoires were generated with immunoSEQ multiplex PCR, while TCRdb's copy carries only in-frame clones and drops some. The sample lists hundreds of thousands of clones, over 10% occurring once. Sequenced: naive CD4+ T cells from blood. Receptor source: a woman in her late teens or twenties with type 1 diabetes. Both conserved end residues are part of each CDR3. The D gene is left open where the match is weak. Size tells how often a clone was seen (once, few, many) or the class of an expanded clone, and some rows leave it out.

>TRBV6-5|few|NA|TRBJ1-6
TGTGCCAGCAGTTACAGGGGGACGGGGGGTAGTTCACCCCTCCACTTT
CASSYRGTGGSSPLHF
>TRBV6-5|NA|NA|TRBJ1-1
TGTGCCAGCAGTTATCGCCGGGGAGGGACTGAAGCTTTCTTT
CASSYRRGGTEAFF
>TRBV28|NA|NA|TRBJ2-1
TGTGCCAGCAGTTTTTCGAATGAGCAGTTCTTC
CASSFSNEQFF
>TRBV18|few|NA|TRBJ1-4
TGTGCCAGCTCACCAGTGGCCGGGGCAACTAATGAAAAACTGTTTTTT
CASSPVAGATNEKLFF
>TRBV2|NA|NA|TRBJ1-1
TGTGCCAGCCGGAACAGCAACACTGAAGCTTTCTTT
CASRNSNTEAFF
>TRBV7-2|NA|TRBD1|TRBJ1-5
TGTGCCAGCAGCTCAGGACAGGGTGAATATCAGCCCCAGCATTTT
CASSSGQGEYQPQHF
>TRBV29-1|NA|NA|TRBJ2-3
TGCAGCGTCCTGGGGGGTGCAGATACGCAGTATTTT
CSVLGGADTQYF
>TRBV30|few|NA|TRBJ2-3
TGTGCCTGGAGTGTATTCGGGTTTGATACGCAGTATTTT
CAWSVFGFDTQYF
>TRBV5-1|few|NA|TRBJ1-2
TGCGCCAGCAGCTTGGTTGCTGGGCCCATTTATGGCTACACCTTC
CASSLVAGPIYGYTF
>TRBV5-1|few|NA|TRBJ2-3
TGCGCCAGCAGCTTGGAGACGGGGGGCCGGACAGATACGCAGTATTTT
CASSLETGGRTDTQYF
>TRBV6-5|few|NA|TRBJ2-6
TGTGCCAGCACCCCAGGGGTCACTGGGGCCAACGTCCTGACTTTC
CASTPGVTGANVLTF
>TRBV5-1|few|TRBD2|TRBJ2-7
TGCGCCAGCAGCTTGTCACTAGCGGTCTACGAGCAGTACTTC
CASSLSLAVYEQYF
>TRBV6-5|NA|NA|TRBJ1-1
TGTGCCAGCAGTTACACAGGGAGGAACACTGAAGCTTTCTTT
CASSYTGRNTEAFF
>TRBV27|NA|NA|TRBJ2-7
TGTGCCAGCAGTTTATCAGCCGAGTACGAGCAGTACTTC
CASSLSAEYEQYF
>TRBV7-9|NA|NA|TRBJ2-2
TGTGCCAGCAGCCTAACAGGGAACGGGGAGCTGTTTTTT
CASSLTGNGELFF
>TRBV20-1|NA|NA|TRBJ2-1
TGCAGTGGACTCCTAGCGAGAGAGCAGTTCTTC
CSGLLAREQFF
>TRBV29-1|NA|TRBD1|TRBJ1-3
TGCAGCGTCCACGGGACAGGGGAGTCTGGAAACACCATATATTTT
CSVHGTGESGNTIYF
>TRBV15|NA|NA|TRBJ1-4
TGTGCCACCAGCAGAGATCAGGGAGAAAAACTGTTTTTT
CATSRDQGEKLFF
>TRBV11-2|NA|TRBD1|TRBJ2-7
TGTGCCAGCAGCCTACTGTCGGGACAGTCGTACGAGCAGTACTTC
CASSLLSGQSYEQYF
>TRBV5-4|few|NA|TRBJ2-5
TGTGCCAGCAGACCTGGACAGCAGGGAAGGGAGACCCAGTACTTC
CASRPGQQGRETQYF
>TRBV4-3|few|NA|TRBJ1-2
TGCGCCAGCAGCCAAGGTCGAACAGCCCTATATGGCTACACCTTC
CASSQGRTALYGYTF
>TRBV9|NA|NA|TRBJ1-1
TGTGCCAGCAGCCCACAGGGAGCGGGACACACTGAAGCTTTCTTT
CASSPQGAGHTEAFF
>TRBV7-2|NA|NA|TRBJ2-7
TGTGCCAGCAGCTTCCGGAGGGACAGCTACGAGCAGTACTTC
CASSFRRDSYEQYF
>TRBV30|NA|NA|TRBJ2-3
TGTGCCTGGAGTGTCGGTGATACGCAGTATTTT
CAWSVGDTQYF
>TRBV11-2|NA|NA|TRBJ2-5
TGTGCCAGCAGCTTTGCGGGACGAGAGACCCAGTACTTC
CASSFAGRETQYF
>TRBV6-5|NA|NA|TRBJ2-7
TGTGCCAGCACCCCGGTAGGCGGGGCGGGTTACGAGCAGTACTTC
CASTPVGGAGYEQYF
>TRBV30|few|NA|TRBJ2-5
TGTGCCTGGATCCTGACTAGTCGAAAAGAGACCCAGTACTTC
CAWILTSRKETQYF
>TRBV9|few|NA|TRBJ2-1
TGTGCCAGCAGCCCAATCGAGGGCTTTCTCAATGAGCAGTTCTTC
CASSPIEGFLNEQFF
>TRBV29-1|few|NA|TRBJ2-7
TGCAGCGTCGCGCAGGGATCCTACGAGCAGTACTTC
CSVAQGSYEQYF
>TRBV7-9|NA|NA|TRBJ1-1
TGTGCCAGCAGCCGAGCGAGGCCTGAAGCTTTCTTT
CASSRARPEAFF
>TRBV30|few|TRBD1|TRBJ1-5
TGTGCCTGGAACCACGGGACAGCGGGTCAGCCCCAGCATTTT
CAWNHGTAGQPQHF
>TRBV7-2|few|NA|TRBJ1-1
TGTGCCAGCAGCTTAATGGGTCAGGTGAACACTGAAGCTTTCTTT
CASSLMGQVNTEAFF
>TRBV29-1|NA|NA|TRBJ1-1
TGCAGCGTTGAGCGGGGCACGGGGAACACTGAAGCTTTCTTT
CSVERGTGNTEAFF
>TRBV6-5|NA|NA|TRBJ2-4
TGTGCCAGCAGTTACGTTGCCGCAGGAGCCAAAAACATTCAGTACTTC
CASSYVAAGAKNIQYF
>TRBV7-2|few|NA|TRBJ2-7
TGTGCCAGCAGCTTATCTCTCTACGAGCAGTACTTC
CASSLSLYEQYF
>TRBV30|few|NA|TRBJ2-1
TGTGCCTGGCGCAGGTCCTACAATGAGCAGTTCTTC
CAWRRSYNEQFF
>TRBV19|NA|NA|TRBJ2-7
TGTGCCAGTAGTGCAGACGGGATAGACGGTACCTACGAGCAGTACTTC
CASSADGIDGTYEQYF
>TRBV19|few|NA|TRBJ1-5
TGTGCCAGTAGTATAGATCGGGTGCGTCAGCCCCAGCATTTT
CASSIDRVRQPQHF
>TRBV18|NA|TRBD1|TRBJ1-6
TGTGCCAGCTCACGGGGACAGGCGGATAATTCACCCCTCCACTTT
CASSRGQADNSPLHF
>TRBV10-3|few|TRBD1|TRBJ1-1
TGTGCCACCACAGGGGAGAACACTGAAGCTTTCTTT
CATTGENTEAFF
>TRBV4-2|NA|NA|TRBJ2-7
TGTGCCAGCAGCCAAGCCTCGGAGCTGTACGAGCAGTACTTC
CASSQASELYEQYF
>TRBV19|NA|NA|TRBJ1-2
TGTGCCAGTAGGCCCATAGGGGCGACTAACTATGGCTACACCTTC
CASRPIGATNYGYTF
>TRBV25-1|NA|NA|TRBJ1-3
TGTGCCAGCAGTGAAGCGGGCGGCTCTGGAAACACCATATATTTT
CASSEAGGSGNTIYF
>TRBV7-2|NA|NA|TRBJ1-2
TGTGCCAGCAGCTTAATCCGGGGGACTAACTATGGCTACACCTTC
CASSLIRGTNYGYTF
>TRBV19|few|TRBD1|TRBJ1-2
TGTGCCAGTAGTATTATGGGACGTGGACAGGGAGTCGCCACCTTC
CASSIMGRGQGVATF
>TRBV9|NA|NA|TRBJ1-2
TGTGCCAGCAGCGTAGCTTCGGCAGGCTATGGCTACACCTTC
CASSVASAGYGYTF
>TRBV18|few|TRBD2|TRBJ2-1
TGTGCCAGCACCTTAGCGGGAGTAGCAAATGAGCAGTTCTTC
CASTLAGVANEQFF
>TRBV9|NA|TRBD1|TRBJ2-1
TGTGCCAGCAGCGATCGACAGGGGGCGTCCTACAATGAGCAGTTCTTC
CASSDRQGASYNEQFF
>TRBV2|few|TRBD1|TRBJ1-1
TGTGCCAGCAGTAGAGACAGGGTAGACACTGAAGCTTTCTTT
CASSRDRVDTEAFF
>TRBV4-2|NA|TRBD1|TRBJ1-4
TGTGCCAGCAGCCAAGGACAGGGGGACGAAAAACTGTTTTTT
CASSQGQGDEKLFF
>TRBV7-2|NA|TRBD2|TRBJ2-3
TGTGCCAGCAGCTTAGTAGCGGGAGGGGAGACAGATACGCAGTATTTT
CASSLVAGGETDTQYF
>TRBV11-2|few|TRBD2|TRBJ2-3
TGTGCCAGCAGCTTAGTGCCGGGGGGGCCGGATACGCAGTATTTT
CASSLVPGGPDTQYF
>TRBV29-1|few|TRBD1|TRBJ1-2
TGCAGCGTGGGACCGGGACAGGGTGATTCGAACTATGGCTACACCTTC
CSVGPGQGDSNYGYTF
>TRBV29-1|NA|NA|TRBJ2-5
TGCAGCGTTGAAGAGGGCTTCGAAGAGACCCAGTACTTC
CSVEEGFEETQYF